One sample yielded the 18 T cell receptor beta chains listed below, sequenced in a study of response to subunit inactivated influenza vaccine. From the RT-PCR reads, TCRdb called clonotypes with MiXCR, one entry per CDR3 protein. The table lists 590,000 or so distinct CDR3 sequences, roughly 15% of them singletons. The specimen comprised PBMCs from blood, sampled around 14 days before vaccination. These receptors all come from a man aged 50-60 years who received an inactivated influenza vaccine.

In its sample, this clonotype was seen a few times. This chain connects TRBV2 to TRBJ1-5; 9 positions agree with TRBD1. This CDR3 contains 15 residues. Germline trimming cut 5 bases from V and 5 bases from J; bases unmatched to any gene: 7. The germline V gene encodes CDR1 SNHLY and CDR2 FYNNEI. CDR3 nucleotide sequence: TGTGCCAGCAGTCCCACAGGGGGCTGGCATCAGCCCCAGCATTTT. Translated, it gives CASSPTGGWHQPQHF.

This clonotype was seen repeatedly, ten times or more. This chain links TRBV28 with TRBJ1-2; the D is unclear. The CDR3 consists of 12 residues. Trimming left V 6 bases short and J 3 bases short, with 8 bases between. Germline loops: CDR1 MDHEN, CDR2 SYDVKM. The CDR3 DNA is TGTGCCAGCAGCCCCCGGGACTATGGCTACACCTTC. Translating gives CASSPRDYGYTF.

This clonotype occurred a few times. The chain has TRBV28 and TRBJ2-7; TRBD2 matches at 7 bases. From germline, CDR1 is MDHEN and CDR2 SYDVKM. CDR3 length: 17 amino acids. After removal of 3 bases from V and 0 bases from J, the junction contained 11 bases not matched to a gene. The CDR3 region is CASSFPLTSVLSYEQYF. The DNA of the CDR3 is TGTGCCAGCAGTTTTCCCCTTACTAGCGTCCTCTCCTACGAGCAGTACTTC.

V gene TRBV24-1 combines with J gene TRBJ2-3; 7 bases line up with TRBD2. The junction had 5 bases not matched to a gene; V was cut back by 9 bases and J by 0 bases. CDR1 KGHDR and CDR2 SFDVKD come from the germline V gene. The CDR3 is 14 amino acids. The CDR3, as DNA: TGTGCCACCTGGAGCGGGATTAGCACAGATACGCAGTATTTT. Amino acid sequence: CATWSGISTDTQYF.

In this sample, this clonotype turned up a few times. The V call is TRBV10-3, the J call TRBJ1-5; possible D gene TRBD1, 5 bases. The CDR3 covers 13 residues. Looked up from germline, CDR1 is ENHRY and CDR2 is SYGVKD. The V end lost 6 bases, the J end lost 5 bases, and 11 bases lay between the germline ends. The CDR3 nucleotides read TGTGCCATCAGCCGGGACGGGGATCAGCCCCAGCATTTT. The encoded protein is CAISRDGDQPQHF.

This clonotype was observed a handful of times. The chain employs TRBV28 and TRBJ2-7; D is perhaps TRBD2 (6 bases). This CDR3 comprises 14 residues. Germline CDR1 and CDR2: MDHEN and SYDVKM. The V end lost 4 bases, the J end lost 4 bases, and 14 bases lay between the germline ends. The CDR3 spells CASSSRGTVYEQYF. In DNA, the CDR3 is TGTGCCAGCAGTTCCCGGGGGACCGTGTACGAGCAGTACTTC. The complete variable domain, with remaining parts taken from reference TRBV28 and TRBJ2-7, reads DVKVTQSSRYLVKRTGEKVFLECVQDMDHENMFWYRQDPGLGLRLIYFSYDVKMKEKGDIPEGYSVSREKKERFSLILESASTNQTSMYLCASSSRGTVYEQYFGPGTRLTVT.

This clonotype was recorded a few times. The gene calls are TRBV29-1 and TRBJ1-2; D is ambiguous. The length of the CDR3 is 10 residues. The germline CDR1 and CDR2 sequences are SQVTM and ANQGSEA. Between the trimmed V and J ends, which lost 7 bases and 6 bases, there was a span of 9 bases. The CDR3 reads CSAGLDGYTF. Written as DNA, the CDR3 is TGCAGCGCCGGGCTGGATGGCTACACCTTC.

This clonotype came up many times. This chain connects TRBV29-1 to TRBJ2-2; no clear D gene. The germline V gene has CDR1 SQVTM and CDR2 ANQGSEA. CDR3 length: 13 amino acids. The chain's CDR3 is CGVRARNTGELFF. In DNA, the CDR3 is TGCGGGGTTAGGGCCAGGAACACCGGGGAGCTGTTTTTT.

The chain couples TRBV11-3 to TRBJ2-1; 9 bases line up with TRBD2. The J segment lost 1 base and the V segment lost 4 bases, leaving 20 bases of the junction unmatched. The CDR3 extends over 21 amino acids. The germline V gene encodes CDR1 SGHNT and CDR2 YENEEA. The CDR3 here is CASSSPVASGATYVSYNEQFF. CDR3 nucleotide sequence: TGTGCCAGCAGCTCCCCGGTGGCTAGCGGGGCTACTTACGTATCCTACAATGAGCAGTTCTTC.

The rearrangement links TRBV5-1 to TRBJ1-4, with 8 bases that match TRBD1. In germline, CDR1 is SGHRS, CDR2 YFSETQ. The J segment lost 7 bases and the V segment lost 4 bases, leaving 6 bases of the junction unmatched. The CDR3 has 14 residues. CDR3: CASSRSGGSEKLFF. The CDR3 coding sequence is TGCGCCAGCAGCAGATCAGGGGGCAGTGAAAAACTGTTTTTT.

The chain recombines TRBV29-1 with TRBJ1-1; D is uncertain. The CDR3 contains 12 residues. CDR1 is SQVTM, CDR2 ANQGSEA, per germline. Trimming removed 7 bases at V and 0 bases at J, with 9 bases between. CDR3 region: CSARLMNTEAFF. As DNA, the CDR3 is TGCAGCGCACGGCTGATGAACACTGAAGCTTTCTTT.

This clonotype was seen only a few times. This chain joins TRBV6-2 or TRBV6-3 and TRBJ1-2; D unclear. V lost 5 bases to trimming and J lost 6 bases, with 25 bases between them. The CDR3 consists of 17 residues. CDR1 is MNHEY, CDR2 SVGEGT, per germline. This chain's CDR3 is CASSQRAVGYLRNGYTF. CDR3 DNA: TGTGCCAGCAGTCAACGGGCCGTCGGATACTTAAGGAATGGCTACACCTTC.

Only a few counts were recorded for this clonotype. The chain links TRBV7-2 to TRBJ1-1; D ambiguous. Germline loops: CDR1 SGHTA, CDR2 FQGNSA. Deletions cut 1 base from V and 5 bases from J, with 17 bases between. This CDR3 contains 16 residues. CDR3 nucleotides: TGTGCCAGCAGCTTAGTGGTTTCATCAGGTGGGACTGAAGCTTTCTTT. It yields the protein CASSLVVSSGGTEAFF.

In its sample, this clonotype was seen a few times. The chain combines TRBV3-1 with TRBJ2-7; maybe TRBD2 (5 bases). Deletions cut 4 bases from V and 0 bases from J, with 16 bases between. Looked up from germline, CDR1 is LGHDT and CDR2 is YNNKEL (reference sequence). The CDR3 length is 16 residues. The CDR3 here is CASSRSGRTSSYEQYF. In DNA, the CDR3 is TGTGCCAGCAGCCGATCCGGACGAACTAGCTCCTACGAGCAGTACTTC.

This clonotype was found many times. J is TRBJ2-2 and V is TRBV20-1, with TRBD2 matching 7 bases. Germline V gives CDR1 DFQATT, CDR2 SNEGSKA (reference sequence). CDR3 length: 13 amino acids. V was clipped by 4 bases and J by 7 bases; unmatched bases: 6. The CDR3 here is CSANIGEGGELFF. Here the CDR3 DNA reads TGCAGTGCTAATATAGGGGAGGGCGGGGAGCTGTTTTTT.

The gene calls are TRBV9 and TRBJ2-5, with D perhaps matching TRBD1 (5 bases). The ends were cut back, 0 bases at V and 5 bases at J, with 11 bases in the middle. The germline V gene encodes CDR1 SGDLS and CDR2 YYNGEE. The CDR3 is 14 residues long. CDR3 sequence (DNA): TGTGCCAGCAGCGTAGGGGGCGCCCGGGAGACCCAGTACTTC. Translating it yields CASSVGGARETQYF.

There are many counts of this clonotype. The CDR3 DNA follows: TGTGCCAGCAGCCTCTTCCGGGTCCCTCCGGAGCTGTTTTTT. Encoded protein: CASSLFRVPPELFF. The genes are TRBV3-1 and TRBJ2-2; the D is unclear. In germline, CDR1 is LGHDT, CDR2 YNNKEL (reference sequence). The CDR3 loop spans 14 amino acids. Trimming cost V 4 bases and J 10 bases, with 16 bases left between them.

This clonotype showed up just a few times. This chain links TRBV5-1 with TRBJ2-1; TRBD2 aligns across 9 bases. Per the germline V gene, CDR1 is SGHRS and CDR2 is YFSETQ. Unmatched junction bases numbered 17, after V lost 4 bases and J lost 6 bases. This CDR3 spans 18 amino acids. CDR3 in amino acids: CASSPRKRAGGASNEQFF. DNA of the CDR3: TGCGCCAGCAGCCCTAGAAAGAGAGCGGGGGGCGCTAGCAATGAGCAGTTCTTC.